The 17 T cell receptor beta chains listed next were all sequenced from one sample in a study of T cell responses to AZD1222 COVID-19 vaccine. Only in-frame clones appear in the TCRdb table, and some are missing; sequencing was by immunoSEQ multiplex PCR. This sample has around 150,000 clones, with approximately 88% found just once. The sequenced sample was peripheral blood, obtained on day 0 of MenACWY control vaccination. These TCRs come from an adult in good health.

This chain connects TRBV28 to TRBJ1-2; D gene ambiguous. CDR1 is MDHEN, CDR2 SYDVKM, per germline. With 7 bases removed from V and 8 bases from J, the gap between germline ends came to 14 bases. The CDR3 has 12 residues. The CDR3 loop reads CASIEAKVGYTF. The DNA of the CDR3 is TGTGCCAGCATAGAAGCGAAGGTGGGCTACACCTTC.

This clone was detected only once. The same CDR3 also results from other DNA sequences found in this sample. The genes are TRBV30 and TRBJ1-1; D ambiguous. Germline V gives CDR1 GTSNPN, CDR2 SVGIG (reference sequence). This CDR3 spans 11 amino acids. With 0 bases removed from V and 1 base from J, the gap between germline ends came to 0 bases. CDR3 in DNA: TGTGCCTGGAGTGTGAACACTGAAGCTTTCTTT. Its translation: CAWSVNTEAFF.

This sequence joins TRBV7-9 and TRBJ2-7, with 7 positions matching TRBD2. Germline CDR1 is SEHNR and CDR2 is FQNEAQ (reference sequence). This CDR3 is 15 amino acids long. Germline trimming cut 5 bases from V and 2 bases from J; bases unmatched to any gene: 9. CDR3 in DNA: TGTGCCAGCAGCCCAGGCGGGGGTAGGACCTACGAGCAGTACTTC. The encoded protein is CASSPGGGRTYEQYF.

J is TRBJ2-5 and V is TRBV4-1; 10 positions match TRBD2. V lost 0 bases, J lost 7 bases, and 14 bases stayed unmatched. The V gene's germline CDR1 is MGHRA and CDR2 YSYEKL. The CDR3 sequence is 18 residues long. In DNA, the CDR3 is TGCGCCAGCAGCCAAGATCCTAGGTCGGGACTAGCGACCGGGACCCAGTACTTC. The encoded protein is CASSQDPRSGLATGTQYF.

CDR3 residues: CASSLVLSAATDTQYF. The CDR3 DNA is TGTGCCAGCAGCTTAGTACTTTCAGCGGCCACAGATACGCAGTATTTT. The chain carries TRBV7-2 and TRBJ2-3; D is possibly TRBD2 (5 bases). Germline-derived CDR1 and CDR2 are SGHTA and FQGNSA. The CDR3 runs to 16 residues. The V gene lost 1 base and the J gene lost 2 bases, with 13 bases spanning the gap.

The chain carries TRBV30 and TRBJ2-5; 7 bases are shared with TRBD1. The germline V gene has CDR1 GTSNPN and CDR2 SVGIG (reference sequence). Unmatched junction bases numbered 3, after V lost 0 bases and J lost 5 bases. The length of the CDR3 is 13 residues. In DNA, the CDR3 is TGTGCCTGGAGTGTACAGGGGATGGAGACCCAGTACTTC. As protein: CAWSVQGMETQYF.

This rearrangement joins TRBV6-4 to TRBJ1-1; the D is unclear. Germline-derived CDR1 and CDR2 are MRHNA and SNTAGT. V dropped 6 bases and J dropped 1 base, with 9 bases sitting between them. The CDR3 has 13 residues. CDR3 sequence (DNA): TGTGCCAGCAGGAGGCAGCCGAACACTGAAGCTTTCTTT. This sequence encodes CASRRQPNTEAFF.

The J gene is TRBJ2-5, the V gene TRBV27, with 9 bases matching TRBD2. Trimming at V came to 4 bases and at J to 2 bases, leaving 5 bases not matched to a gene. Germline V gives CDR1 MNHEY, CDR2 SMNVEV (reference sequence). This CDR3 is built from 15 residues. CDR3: CASSSGAGGQETQYF. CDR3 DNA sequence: TGTGCCAGCAGTTCCGGAGCGGGAGGACAAGAGACCCAGTACTTC.

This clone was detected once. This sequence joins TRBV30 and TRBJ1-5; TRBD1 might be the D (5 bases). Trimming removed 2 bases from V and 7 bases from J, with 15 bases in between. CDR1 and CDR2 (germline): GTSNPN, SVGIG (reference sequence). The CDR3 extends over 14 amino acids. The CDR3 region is CAWSFGRDGQPQHF. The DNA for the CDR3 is TGTGCCTGGAGTTTTGGCAGGGACGGGCAGCCCCAGCATTTT.

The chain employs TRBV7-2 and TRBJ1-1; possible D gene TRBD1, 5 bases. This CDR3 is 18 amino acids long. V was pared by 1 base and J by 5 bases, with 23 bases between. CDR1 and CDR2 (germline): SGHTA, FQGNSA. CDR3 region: CASSLVRLQTAGATEAFF. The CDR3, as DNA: TGTGCCAGCAGCTTAGTCCGACTGCAGACAGCCGGAGCGACTGAAGCTTTCTTT.

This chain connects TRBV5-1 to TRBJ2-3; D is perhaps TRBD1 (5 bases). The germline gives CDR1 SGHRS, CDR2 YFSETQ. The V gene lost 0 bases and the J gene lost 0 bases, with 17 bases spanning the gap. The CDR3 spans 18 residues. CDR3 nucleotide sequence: TGCGCCAGCAGCTTGGTCCCGGTCGTGGCAGGGAGCACAGATACGCAGTATTTT. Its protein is CASSLVPVVAGSTDTQYF.

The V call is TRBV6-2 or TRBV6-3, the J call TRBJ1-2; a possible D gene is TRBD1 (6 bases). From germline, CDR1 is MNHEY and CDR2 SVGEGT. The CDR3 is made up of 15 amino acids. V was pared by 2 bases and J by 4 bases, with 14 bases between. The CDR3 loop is CASSYPTGLPYGYTF. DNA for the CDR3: TGTGCCAGCAGTTACCCAACAGGGCTCCCCTATGGCTACACCTTC.

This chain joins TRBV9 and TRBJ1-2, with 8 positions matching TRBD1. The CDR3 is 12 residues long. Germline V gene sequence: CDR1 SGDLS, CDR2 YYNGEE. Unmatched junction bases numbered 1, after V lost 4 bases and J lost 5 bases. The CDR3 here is CASSRQGYGYTF. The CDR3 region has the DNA TGTGCCAGCAGCCGACAGGGGTATGGCTACACCTTC.

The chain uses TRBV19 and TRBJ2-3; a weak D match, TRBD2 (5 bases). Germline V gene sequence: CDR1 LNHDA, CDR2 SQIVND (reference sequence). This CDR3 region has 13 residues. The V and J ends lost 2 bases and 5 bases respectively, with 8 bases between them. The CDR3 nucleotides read TGTGCCAGTAGTATATTGGAGGAAGATACGCAGTATTTT. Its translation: CASSILEEDTQYF.

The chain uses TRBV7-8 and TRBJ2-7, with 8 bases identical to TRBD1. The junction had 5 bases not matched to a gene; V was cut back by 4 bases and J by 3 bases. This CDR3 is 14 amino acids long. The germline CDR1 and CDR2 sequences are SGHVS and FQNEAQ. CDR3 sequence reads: CASSSGQENYEQYF. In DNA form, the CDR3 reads TGTGCCAGCAGCTCGGGACAGGAGAACTACGAGCAGTACTTC.

The CDR3 is CASSPTFSRGADNGEQFF. CDR3 DNA: TGTGCCAGCAGCCCTACATTTTCGCGGGGGGCGGACAATGGTGAGCAGTTCTTC. V and J are TRBV25-1 and TRBJ2-1, with 8 positions matching TRBD2. V was clipped by 6 bases and J by 9 bases; unmatched bases: 22. Germline CDR1 MGHDK, CDR2 SYGVNS. The CDR3 contains 18 residues.

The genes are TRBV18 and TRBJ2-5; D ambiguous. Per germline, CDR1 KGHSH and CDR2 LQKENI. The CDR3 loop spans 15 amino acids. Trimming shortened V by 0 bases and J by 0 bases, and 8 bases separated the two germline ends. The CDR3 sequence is CASSPPGGYQETQYF. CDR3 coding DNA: TGTGCCAGCTCACCACCGGGCGGCTACCAAGAGACCCAGTACTTC.